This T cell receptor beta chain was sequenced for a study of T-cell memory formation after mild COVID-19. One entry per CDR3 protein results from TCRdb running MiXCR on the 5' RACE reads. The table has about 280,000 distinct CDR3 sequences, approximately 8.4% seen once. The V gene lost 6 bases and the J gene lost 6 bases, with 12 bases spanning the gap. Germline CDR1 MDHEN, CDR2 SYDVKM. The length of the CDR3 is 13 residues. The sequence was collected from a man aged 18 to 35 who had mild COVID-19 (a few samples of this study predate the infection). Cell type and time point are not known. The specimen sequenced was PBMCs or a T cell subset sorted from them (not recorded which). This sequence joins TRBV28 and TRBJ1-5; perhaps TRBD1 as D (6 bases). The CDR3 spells CASRPGAAQPQHF. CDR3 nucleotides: TGTGCCAGCAGACCAGGGGCTGCTCAGCCCCAGCATTTT.